This T cell receptor (beta chain) was retrieved from a study of human T cells and chemical hapten exposure. Notes on the study in general: TCRs whose frequency exceeded 1 in 1000 remained the same following DPC sensitization.

From germline, CDR1 is DFQATT and CDR2 SNEGSKA (reference sequence). The length of the CDR3 is 13 residues. MiXCR, applied by TCRdb to the 5' RACE reads, yields one record per CDR3 protein. This repertoire shows 130,000 or so distinct CDR3 sequences, 4.1% found once; its top ten account for 1.3% to 1.5%. Concerning this clonotype itself: Its antigen is undetermined. This may arise from a read error, as a much more abundant clone is one base away.

Before extraction, the whole blood was not fractionated, and total RNA was taken from it. The chain has TRBV20-1 and TRBJ1-5; D might be TRBD1 (5 bases). The sequence was obtained from a female donor in good health. The CDR3 DNA follows: TGCAGTGCTAGACCCGGGGCCAGTCAGCCCCGGCATTTT. This codes for CSARPGASQPRHF.